Here is one TCR beta chain with its context. The data were taken from a study of T cell changes during pregnancy in multiple sclerosis. The data were produced by immunoSEQ multiplex PCR, yet TCRdb's version contains in-frame clones alone and is incomplete. The repertoire holds around 50,000 clones, with 94% as singletons. The CDR3 spans 14 residues. Germline-derived CDR1 and CDR2 are MNHEY and SVGAGI. Between the trimmed V and J ends, which lost 7 bases and 3 bases, there was a span of 15 bases. Source: CD4+ T cells from peripheral blood mononuclear cells, taken in the first trimester of pregnancy. The TCR comes from a female donor with multiple sclerosis, enrolled in a pregnancy study. The chain recombines TRBV6-5 with TRBJ1-1; weak D call: TRBD1 (6 bases). CDR3 sequence reads: CASINHNRDTEAFF. The CDR3 nucleotides read TGTGCCAGCATCAACCATAACAGGGACACTGAAGCTTTCTTT.